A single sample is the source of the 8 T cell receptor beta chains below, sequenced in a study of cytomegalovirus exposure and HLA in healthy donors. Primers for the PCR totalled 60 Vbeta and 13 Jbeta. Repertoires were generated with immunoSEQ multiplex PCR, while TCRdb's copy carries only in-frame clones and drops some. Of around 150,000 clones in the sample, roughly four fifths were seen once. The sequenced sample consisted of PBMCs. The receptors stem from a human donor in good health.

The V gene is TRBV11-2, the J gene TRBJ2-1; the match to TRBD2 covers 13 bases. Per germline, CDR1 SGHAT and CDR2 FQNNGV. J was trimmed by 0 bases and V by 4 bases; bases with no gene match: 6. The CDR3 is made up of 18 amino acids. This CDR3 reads CASSSLTSGRASYNEQFF. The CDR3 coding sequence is TGTGCCAGCAGCTCCCTCACTAGCGGGAGGGCCTCCTACAATGAGCAGTTCTTC.

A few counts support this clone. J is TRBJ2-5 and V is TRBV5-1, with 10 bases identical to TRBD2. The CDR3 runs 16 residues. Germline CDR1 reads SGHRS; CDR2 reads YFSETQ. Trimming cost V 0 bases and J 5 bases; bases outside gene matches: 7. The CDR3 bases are TGCGCCAGCAGCTTGGATGCTAGCGGGAGAGGGGAGACCCAGTACTTC. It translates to CASSLDASGRGETQYF.

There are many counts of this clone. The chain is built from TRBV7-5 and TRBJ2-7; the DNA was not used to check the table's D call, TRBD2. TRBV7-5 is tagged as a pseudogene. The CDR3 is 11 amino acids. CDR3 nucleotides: TGTGCCAGAAGCCGTAGCGACGAGCAGTACTTC. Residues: CARSRSDEQYF.

DNA of the CDR3: TGTGCCACCACACAGGGGGGACTAGCGGTCTACGAGCAGTACTTC. Protein sequence: CATTQGGLAVYEQYF. The J gene is TRBJ2-7, the V gene TRBV6-1; 11 bases agree with TRBD2. The germline V gene has CDR1 MNHNS and CDR2 SASEGT. The V and J ends lost 10 bases and 3 bases, in that order; junction bases with no gene match: 11. There are 15 residues in the CDR3.

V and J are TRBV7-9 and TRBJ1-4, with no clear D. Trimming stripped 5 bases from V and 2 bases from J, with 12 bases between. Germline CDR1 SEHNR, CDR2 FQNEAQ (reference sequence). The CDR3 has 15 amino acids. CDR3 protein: CASSPLVGTNEKLFF. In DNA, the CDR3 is TGTGCCAGCAGCCCCTTGGTGGGCACTAATGAAAAACTGTTTTTT.

For the CDR3, the DNA is TGTGCCAGCAGCTCGCCGGGGAGGGAATATGGCTACACCTTC. Protein: CASSSPGREYGYTF. The J gene is TRBJ1-2, the V gene TRBV5-6, with D hard to call. CDR1 and CDR2 from the germline V gene are SGHDT and YYEEEE. V dropped 3 bases and J dropped 5 bases, with 14 bases sitting between them. There are 14 residues in the CDR3.

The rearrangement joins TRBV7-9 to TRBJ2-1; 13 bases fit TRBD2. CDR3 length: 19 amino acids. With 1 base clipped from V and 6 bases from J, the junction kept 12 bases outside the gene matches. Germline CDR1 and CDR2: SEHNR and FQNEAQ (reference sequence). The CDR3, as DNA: TGTGCCAGCAGCTTAGTTTCAGGACTAGCGGGAGTACTGAGCAATGAGCAGTTCTTC. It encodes CASSLVSGLAGVLSNEQFF.

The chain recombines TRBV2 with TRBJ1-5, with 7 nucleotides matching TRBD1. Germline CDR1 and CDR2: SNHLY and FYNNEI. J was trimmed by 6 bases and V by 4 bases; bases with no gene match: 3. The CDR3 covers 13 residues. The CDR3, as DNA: TGTGCCAGCAGTGGGGCAGGGGGTCAGCCCCAGCATTTT. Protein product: CASSGAGGQPQHF.